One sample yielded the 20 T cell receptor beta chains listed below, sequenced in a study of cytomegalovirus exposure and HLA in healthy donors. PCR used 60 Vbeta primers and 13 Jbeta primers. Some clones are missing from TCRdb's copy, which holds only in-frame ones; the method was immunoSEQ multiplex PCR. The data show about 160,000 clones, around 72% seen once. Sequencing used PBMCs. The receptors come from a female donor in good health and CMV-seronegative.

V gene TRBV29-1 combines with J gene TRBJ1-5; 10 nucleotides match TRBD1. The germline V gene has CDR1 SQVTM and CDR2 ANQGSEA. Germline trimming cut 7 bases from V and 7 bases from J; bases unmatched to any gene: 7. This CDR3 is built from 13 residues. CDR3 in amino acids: CSGAGDRGQPQHF. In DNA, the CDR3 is TGCAGCGGCGCGGGGGACAGGGGACAGCCCCAGCATTTT.

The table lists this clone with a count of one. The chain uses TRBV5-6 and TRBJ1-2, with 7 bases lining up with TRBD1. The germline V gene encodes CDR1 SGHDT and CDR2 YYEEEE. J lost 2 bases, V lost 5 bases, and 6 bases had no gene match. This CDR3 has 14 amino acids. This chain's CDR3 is CASRGRGRNYGYTF. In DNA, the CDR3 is TGTGCCAGCAGGGGAAGGGGGCGCAACTATGGCTACACCTTC.

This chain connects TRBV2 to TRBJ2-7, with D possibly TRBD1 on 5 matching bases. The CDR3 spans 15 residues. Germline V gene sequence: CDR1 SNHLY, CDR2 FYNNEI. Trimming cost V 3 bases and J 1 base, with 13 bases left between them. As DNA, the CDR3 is TGTGCCAGCAGTGAGGTACAGGAAGGATCCTACGAGCAGTACTTC. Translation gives CASSEVQEGSYEQYF.

The CDR3, as DNA: TGTGCCAGCAGCCAAGACAGGACGGGGGGCACTGAAGCTTTCTTT. It specifies CASSQDRTGGTEAFF. The chain is built from TRBV9 and TRBJ1-1; a possible D gene is TRBD1 (6 bases). CDR1 and CDR2 (germline): SGDLS, YYNGEE. The CDR3 spans 15 residues. Trimming removed 4 bases at V and 4 bases at J, with 17 bases between.

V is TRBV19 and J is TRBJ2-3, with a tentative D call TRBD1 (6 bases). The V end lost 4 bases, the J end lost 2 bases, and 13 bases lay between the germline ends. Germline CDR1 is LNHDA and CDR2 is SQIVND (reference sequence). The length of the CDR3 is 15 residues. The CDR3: CASSNYGQPTDTQYF. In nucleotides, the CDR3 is TGTGCCAGTAGTAACTATGGACAGCCCACAGATACGCAGTATTTT.

The CDR3 coding sequence is TGTGCCAGCAGCCCAAGGCCCACAGGGTTTGGAAACACCATATATTTT. Protein product: CASSPRPTGFGNTIYF. V usage is TRBV9 and J usage is TRBJ1-3; the D gene is possibly TRBD1 (6 bases). This CDR3 has 16 residues. Germline lookup yields CDR1 SGDLS and CDR2 YYNGEE. Trimming removed 4 bases at V and 3 bases at J, with 17 bases between.

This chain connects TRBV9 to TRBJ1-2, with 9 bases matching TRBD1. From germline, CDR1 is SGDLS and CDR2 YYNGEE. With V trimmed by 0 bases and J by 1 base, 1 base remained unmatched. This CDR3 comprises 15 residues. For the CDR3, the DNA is TGTGCCAGCAGCGTAGGACAGGGGGATAACTATGGCTACACCTTC. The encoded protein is CASSVGQGDNYGYTF.

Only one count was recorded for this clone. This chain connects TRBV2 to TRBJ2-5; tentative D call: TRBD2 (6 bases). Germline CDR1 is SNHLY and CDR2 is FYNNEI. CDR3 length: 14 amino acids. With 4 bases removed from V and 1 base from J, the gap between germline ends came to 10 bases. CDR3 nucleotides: TGTGCCAGCAGTGGGCAGGGACTCCAAGAGACCCAGTACTTC. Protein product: CASSGQGLQETQYF.

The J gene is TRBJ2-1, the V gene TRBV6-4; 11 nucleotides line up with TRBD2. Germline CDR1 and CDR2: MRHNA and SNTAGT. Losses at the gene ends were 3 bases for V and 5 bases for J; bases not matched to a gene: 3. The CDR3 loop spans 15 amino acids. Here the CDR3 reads CASSEGLADHNEQFF. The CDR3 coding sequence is TGTGCCAGCAGTGAGGGACTAGCGGACCACAATGAGCAGTTCTTC.

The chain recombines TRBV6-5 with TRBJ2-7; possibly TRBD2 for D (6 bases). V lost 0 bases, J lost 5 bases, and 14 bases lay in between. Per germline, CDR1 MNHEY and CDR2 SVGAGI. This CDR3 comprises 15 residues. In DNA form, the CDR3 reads TGTGCCAGCAGTTACTCGTCCCCGGGAGACGACGAGCAGTACTTC. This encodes CASSYSSPGDDEQYF.

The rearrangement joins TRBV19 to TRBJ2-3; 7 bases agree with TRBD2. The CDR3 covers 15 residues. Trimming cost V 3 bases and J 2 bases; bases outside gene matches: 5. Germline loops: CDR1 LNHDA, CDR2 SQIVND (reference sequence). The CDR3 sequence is CASSIWRGSTDTQYF. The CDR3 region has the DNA TGTGCCAGTAGTATCTGGCGGGGGTCCACAGATACGCAGTATTTT.

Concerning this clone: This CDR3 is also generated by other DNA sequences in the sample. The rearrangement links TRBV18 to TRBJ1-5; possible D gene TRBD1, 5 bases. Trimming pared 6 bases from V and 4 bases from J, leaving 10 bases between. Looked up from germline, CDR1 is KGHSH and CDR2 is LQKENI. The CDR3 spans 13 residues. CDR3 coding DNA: TGTGCCAGCTCGCCCGACAGAAATCAGCCCCAGCATTTT. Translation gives CASSPDRNQPQHF.

Here the CDR3 reads CASSYSRRVNYGYTF. The CDR3 region has the DNA TGTGCCAGCAGTTACTCAAGGAGGGTCAACTATGGCTACACCTTC. The chain links TRBV6-5 to TRBJ1-2; D is uncertain. Germline-derived CDR1 and CDR2 are MNHEY and SVGAGI. The CDR3 runs 15 residues. V lost 0 bases and J 2 bases, leaving 10 bases between the germline ends.

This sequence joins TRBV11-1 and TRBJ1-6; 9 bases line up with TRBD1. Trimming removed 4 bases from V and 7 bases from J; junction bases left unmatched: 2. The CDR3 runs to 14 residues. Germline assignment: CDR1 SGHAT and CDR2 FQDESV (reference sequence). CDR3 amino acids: CASSYRGRNSPLHF. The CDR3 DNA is TGTGCCAGCAGCTACAGGGGGCGAAATTCACCCCTCCACTTT. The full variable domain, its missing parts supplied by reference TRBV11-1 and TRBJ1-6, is EAEVAQSPRYKITEKSQAVAFWCDPISGHATLYWYRQILGQGPELLVQFQDESVVDDSQLPKDRFSAERLKGVDSTLKIQPAELGDSAMYLCASSYRGRNSPLHFGNGTRLTVT.

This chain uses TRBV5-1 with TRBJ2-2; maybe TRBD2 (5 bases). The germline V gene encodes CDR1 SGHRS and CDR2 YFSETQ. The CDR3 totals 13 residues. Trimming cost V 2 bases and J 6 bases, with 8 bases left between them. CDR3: CASSLEGSGELFF. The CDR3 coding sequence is TGCGCCAGCAGCTTAGAGGGTTCCGGGGAGCTGTTTTTT.

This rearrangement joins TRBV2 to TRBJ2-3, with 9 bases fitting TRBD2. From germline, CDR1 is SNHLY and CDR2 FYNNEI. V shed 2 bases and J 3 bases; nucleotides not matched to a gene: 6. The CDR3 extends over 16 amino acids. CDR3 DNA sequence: TGTGCCAGCAGTGAAAGAGGTCTAGCGGGGACAGATACGCAGTATTTT. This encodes CASSERGLAGTDTQYF.

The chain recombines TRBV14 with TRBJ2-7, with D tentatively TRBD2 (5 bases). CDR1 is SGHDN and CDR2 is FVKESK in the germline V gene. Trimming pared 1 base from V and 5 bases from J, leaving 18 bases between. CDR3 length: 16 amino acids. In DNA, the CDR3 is TGTGCCAGCAGCCAAGTAGCCCGGAGGAATTCCCACGAGCAGTACTTC. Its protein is CASSQVARRNSHEQYF.

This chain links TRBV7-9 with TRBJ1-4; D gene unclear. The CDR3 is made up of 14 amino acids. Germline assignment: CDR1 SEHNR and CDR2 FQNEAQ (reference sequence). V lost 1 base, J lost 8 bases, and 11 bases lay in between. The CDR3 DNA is TGTGCCAGCAGCTTAGGGGCAGGAAAGGAAAAACTGTTTTTT. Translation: CASSLGAGKEKLFF. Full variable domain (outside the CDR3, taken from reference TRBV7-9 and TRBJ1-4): DTGVSQNPRHKITKRGQNVTFRCDPISEHNRLYWYRQTLGQGPEFLTYFQNEAQLEKSRLLSDRFSAERPKGSFSTLEIQRTEQGDSAMYLCASSLGAGKEKLFFGSGTQLSVL.

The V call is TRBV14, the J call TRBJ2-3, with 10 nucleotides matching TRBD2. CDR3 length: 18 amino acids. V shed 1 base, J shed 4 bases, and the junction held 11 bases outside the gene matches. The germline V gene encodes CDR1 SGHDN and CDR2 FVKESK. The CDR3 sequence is CASSQGGLAGVSADTQYF. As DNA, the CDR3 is TGTGCCAGCAGCCAAGGGGGCCTAGCGGGAGTGAGCGCAGATACGCAGTATTTT.

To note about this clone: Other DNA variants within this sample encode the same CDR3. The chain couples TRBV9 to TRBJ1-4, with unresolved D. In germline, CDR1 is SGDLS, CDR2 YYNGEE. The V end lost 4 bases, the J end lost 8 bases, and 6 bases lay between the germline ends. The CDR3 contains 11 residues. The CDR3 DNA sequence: TGTGCCAGCAGCCCAGGAGAAAAACTGTTTTTT. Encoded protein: CASSPGEKLFF.